A single sample gave rise to the 14 T cell receptor beta chains below, sequenced in a study of shared clonotypes between healthy human individuals. Clones were read by immunoSEQ multiplex PCR, and TCRdb kept only the in-frame ones, dropping some. This sample has about 2.4 million clones, with 93% found just once. The sequenced sample consisted of naive CD4+ T cells from PBMCs. The subset was: CD45RA+ positively selected. The receptors were gathered from a man aged 18-30 years in good health. Some clones in this sample may be carry-over from other donors' samples.

The chain joins TRBV2 to TRBJ2-7, with TRBD2 matching over 10 bases. This CDR3 is 16 amino acids long. Germline V CDR1 and CDR2: SNHLY, FYNNEI. The V gene end was trimmed by 4 bases and the J gene end by 0 bases; junction bases not matched to a gene: 6. DNA of the CDR3: TGTGCCAGCAGTGTTCGGACTAGCGGAAGCTCCTACGAGCAGTACTTC. This translates into CASSVRTSGSSYEQYF.

This chain links TRBV27 with TRBJ2-1; no clear D gene. Germline lookup yields CDR1 MNHEY and CDR2 SMNVEV (reference sequence). With 3 bases removed from V and 14 bases from J, the gap between germline ends came to 17 bases. The CDR3 covers 13 residues. CDR3 region: CASSFARFGEEFF. In nucleotides, the CDR3 is TGTGCCAGCAGTTTCGCCCGGTTCGGAGAGGAGTTCTTC.

The chain is built from TRBV9 and TRBJ2-7, with a possible D match to TRBD2 (5 bases). CDR3 size: 15 residues. The germline gives CDR1 SGDLS, CDR2 YYNGEE. V lost 0 bases and J lost 4, with 14 bases in between. CDR3 bases: TGTGCCAGCAGCGTAGAAGTCGGGGTAGGGTACGAGCAGTACTTC. The encoded protein is CASSVEVGVGYEQYF.

The chain carries TRBV5-1 and TRBJ2-7; 10 bases line up with TRBD1. The CDR3 is made up of 16 amino acids. The germline CDR1 and CDR2 sequences are SGHRS and YFSETQ. V lost 0 bases to trimming and J lost 4 bases; unmatched junction nucleotides: 7. CDR3 sequence (DNA): TGCGCCAGCAGCTTGGACTGGACAGGGGGTTCGTACGAGCAGTACTTC. Protein product: CASSLDWTGGSYEQYF.

The chain links TRBV18 to TRBJ1-3; D call uncertain. V was shortened by 3 bases and J by 2 bases, with 11 bases between the two germline ends. CDR1 and CDR2 from the germline V gene are KGHSH and LQKENI. This CDR3 is built from 15 residues. Here the CDR3 DNA reads TGTGCCAGCTCACCTTACCAGGACCCTGGAAACACCATATATTTT. Amino acid sequence: CASSPYQDPGNTIYF.

The chain is built from TRBV7-9 and TRBJ2-3; a weak D match, TRBD2 (6 bases). Germline CDR1 is SEHNR and CDR2 is FQNEAQ (reference sequence). The CDR3 runs to 15 residues. V lost 5 bases and J 2 bases, leaving 14 bases between the germline ends. The DNA for the CDR3 is TGTGCCAGCAGCCTCGAGGCGGGATACACAGATACGCAGTATTTT. Amino acid sequence: CASSLEAGYTDTQYF.

This clone was picked up a small number of times. The V and J genes are TRBV5-6 and TRBJ1-1; TRBD1 might be the D (5 bases). The germline V and J ends were trimmed by 3 bases and 1 base, with 16 bases remaining between them. CDR3 size: 16 residues. CDR1 and CDR2 (germline): SGHDT, YYEEEE. The CDR3 DNA reads TGTGCCAGCAGCTCTTTATCGGGACGAGCGAACACTGAAGCTTTCTTT. Translated, it gives CASSSLSGRANTEAFF.

The chain carries TRBV9 and TRBJ2-1; 8 bases match TRBD2. Germline V CDR1 and CDR2: SGDLS, YYNGEE. This CDR3 region has 14 residues. Trimming removed 1 base from V and 10 bases from J; junction bases left unmatched: 7. The CDR3 sequence: CASSVRAGEGEQFF. The DNA of the CDR3 is TGTGCCAGCAGCGTACGAGCGGGAGAAGGCGAGCAGTTCTTC.

Turning to this clone: Other DNA sequences in the sample encode the same CDR3. The chain is built from TRBV7-9 and TRBJ1-5; D is unclear. V lost 3 bases and J 2 bases, leaving 8 bases between the germline ends. This CDR3 region has 14 residues. Per the germline V gene, CDR1 is SEHNR and CDR2 is FQNEAQ (reference sequence). As DNA, the CDR3 is TGTGCCAGCAGCTTGGATACAGGCAATCAGCCCCAGCATTTT. Translated: CASSLDTGNQPQHF.

This chain links TRBV7-3 with TRBJ2-2; possible D gene TRBD2, 6 bases. The CDR3 covers 16 residues. With 5 bases removed from V and 6 bases from J, the gap between germline ends came to 19 bases. The V gene's germline CDR1 is SGHTA and CDR2 FQGTGA. CDR3 sequence reads: CASSPHRDFLPGELFF. In DNA form, the CDR3 reads TGTGCCAGCAGCCCCCACCGGGACTTTCTTCCCGGGGAGCTGTTTTTT.

CDR3 amino acids: CASRQPPPTGFHEQYF. The CDR3 DNA reads TGCGCCAGCAGGCAACCGCCGCCTACAGGGTTCCACGAGCAGTACTTC. The V and J genes are TRBV4-1 and TRBJ2-7, with a tentative D call TRBD1 (6 bases). In germline, CDR1 is MGHRA, CDR2 YSYEKL. The length of the CDR3 is 16 residues. V was clipped by 6 bases and J by 5 bases, with 23 bases between them.

The chain is built from TRBV19 and TRBJ2-5; the D is unclear. Germline assignment: CDR1 LNHDA and CDR2 SQIVND (reference sequence). This CDR3 has 15 amino acids. V gave up 5 bases and J gave up 4 bases, with 17 bases separating them. The CDR3: CASSARPPSRETQYF. The CDR3 DNA reads TGTGCCAGTAGTGCGCGGCCTCCCTCTAGAGAGACCCAGTACTTC.

As for this clone: One end of the junction is discordant with germline, which a read error may explain. V usage is TRBV6-1 and J usage is TRBJ2-5; possibly TRBD1 for D (5 bases). Germline CDR1 is MNHNS and CDR2 is SASEGT. CDR3 size: 14 residues. CDR3 region: CASGGGWGQQTQYF. The CDR3 DNA follows: TGTGCCAGCGGCGGTGGGTGGGGCCAACAGACCCAGTACTTC.

The chain employs TRBV13 and TRBJ2-2, with TRBD1 as a possible D gene (5 bases). The germline gives CDR1 PRHDT, CDR2 FYEKMQ (reference sequence). V was clipped by 2 bases and J by 1 base, with 11 bases between them. The length of the CDR3 is 16 residues. The CDR3 is CASSLQGVKNTGELFF. The CDR3 DNA follows: TGTGCCAGCAGCTTACAGGGTGTGAAGAACACCGGGGAGCTGTTTTTT.